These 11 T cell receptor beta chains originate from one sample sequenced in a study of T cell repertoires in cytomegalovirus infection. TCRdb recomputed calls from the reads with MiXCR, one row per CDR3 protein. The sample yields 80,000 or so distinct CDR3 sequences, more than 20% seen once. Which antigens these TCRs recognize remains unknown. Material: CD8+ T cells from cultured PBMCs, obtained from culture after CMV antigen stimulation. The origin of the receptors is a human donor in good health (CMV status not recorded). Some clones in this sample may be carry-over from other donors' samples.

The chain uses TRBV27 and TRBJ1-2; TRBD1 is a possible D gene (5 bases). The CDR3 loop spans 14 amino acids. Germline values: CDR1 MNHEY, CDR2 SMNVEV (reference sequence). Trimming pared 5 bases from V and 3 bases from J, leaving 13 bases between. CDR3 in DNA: TGTGCCAGCAGTGCTCCAGGGTACGACTATGGCTACACCTTC. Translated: CASSAPGYDYGYTF.

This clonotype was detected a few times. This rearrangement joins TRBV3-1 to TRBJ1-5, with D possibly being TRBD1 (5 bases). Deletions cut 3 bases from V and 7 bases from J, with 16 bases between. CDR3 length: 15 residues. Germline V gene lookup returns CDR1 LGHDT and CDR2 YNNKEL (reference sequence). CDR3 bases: TGTGCCAGCAGCCAGGCACGGGACCTTGGGCAGCCCCAGCATTTT. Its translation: CASSQARDLGQPQHF.

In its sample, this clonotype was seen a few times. The CDR3 region is CASSPGGVKGGTEAFF. The CDR3 DNA sequence: TGTGCCAGCAGCCCAGGGGGCGTAAAGGGAGGAACTGAAGCTTTCTTT. This chain connects TRBV6-2 or TRBV6-3 to TRBJ1-1; 8 positions match TRBD1. V lost 6 bases and J lost 5; bases outside the gene matches: 14. Germline V gene lookup returns CDR1 MNHEY and CDR2 SVGEGT. This CDR3 is built from 16 residues.

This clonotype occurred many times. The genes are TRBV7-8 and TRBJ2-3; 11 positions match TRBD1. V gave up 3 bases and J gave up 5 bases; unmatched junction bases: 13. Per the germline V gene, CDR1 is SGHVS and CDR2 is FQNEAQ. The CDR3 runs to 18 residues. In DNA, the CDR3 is TGTGCCAGCAGCTTCGACAAGCCGGGACAGGGGGTGATAGATACGCAGTATTTT. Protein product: CASSFDKPGQGVIDTQYF.

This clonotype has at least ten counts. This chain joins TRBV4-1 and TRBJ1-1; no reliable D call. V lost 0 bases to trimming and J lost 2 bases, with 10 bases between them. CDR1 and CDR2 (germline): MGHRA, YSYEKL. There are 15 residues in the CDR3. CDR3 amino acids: CASSQDHSPNTEAFF. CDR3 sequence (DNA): TGCGCCAGCAGCCAAGATCACAGCCCAAACACTGAAGCTTTCTTT.

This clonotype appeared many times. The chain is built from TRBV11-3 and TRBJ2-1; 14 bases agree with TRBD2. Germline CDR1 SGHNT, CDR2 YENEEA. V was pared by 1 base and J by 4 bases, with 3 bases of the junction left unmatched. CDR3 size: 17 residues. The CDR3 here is CASSLGLAGGFYNEQFF. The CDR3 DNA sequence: TGTGCCAGCAGCTTAGGACTAGCGGGAGGGTTTTACAATGAGCAGTTCTTC.

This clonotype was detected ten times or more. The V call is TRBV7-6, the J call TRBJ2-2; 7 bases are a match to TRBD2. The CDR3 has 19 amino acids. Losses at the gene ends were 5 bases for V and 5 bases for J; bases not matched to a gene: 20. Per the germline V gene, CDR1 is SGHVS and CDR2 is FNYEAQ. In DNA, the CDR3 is TGTGCCAGCAGCCCTTACGTCCGGGAGGCCGTTAGTGAGACCGGGGAGCTGTTTTTT. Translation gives CASSPYVREAVSETGELFF.

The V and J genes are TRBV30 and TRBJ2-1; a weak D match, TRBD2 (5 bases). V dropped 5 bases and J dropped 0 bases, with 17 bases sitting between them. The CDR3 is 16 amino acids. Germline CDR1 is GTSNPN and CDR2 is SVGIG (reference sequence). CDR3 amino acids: CAWRRGILSSYNEQFF. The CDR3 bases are TGTGCCTGGCGCCGGGGAATTCTGAGCTCCTACAATGAGCAGTTCTTC.

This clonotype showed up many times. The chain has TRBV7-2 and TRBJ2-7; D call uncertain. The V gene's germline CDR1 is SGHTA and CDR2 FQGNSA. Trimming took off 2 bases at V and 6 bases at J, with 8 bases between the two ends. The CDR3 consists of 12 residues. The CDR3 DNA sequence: TGTGCCAGCAGCTTAATTTTTCGCGAGCAGTACTTC. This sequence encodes CASSLIFREQYF.

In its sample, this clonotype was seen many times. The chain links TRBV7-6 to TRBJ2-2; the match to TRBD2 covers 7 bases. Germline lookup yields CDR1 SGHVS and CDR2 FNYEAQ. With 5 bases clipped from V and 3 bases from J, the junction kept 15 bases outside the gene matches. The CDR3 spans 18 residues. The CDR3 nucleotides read TGTGCCAGCAGCCTGCGGTTGGGGGGGACTACCTACACCGGGGAGCTGTTTTTT. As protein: CASSLRLGGTTYTGELFF.

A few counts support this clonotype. In DNA, the CDR3 is TGTGCCAGCAGTTCCGGACGGGCCTCCGGGGAGCTGTTTTTT. Its protein product is CASSSGRASGELFF. This sequence joins TRBV12-3 or TRBV12-4 and TRBJ2-2; D unresolved. This CDR3 is 14 amino acids long. Trimming took off 4 bases at V and 6 bases at J, with 12 bases between the two ends.